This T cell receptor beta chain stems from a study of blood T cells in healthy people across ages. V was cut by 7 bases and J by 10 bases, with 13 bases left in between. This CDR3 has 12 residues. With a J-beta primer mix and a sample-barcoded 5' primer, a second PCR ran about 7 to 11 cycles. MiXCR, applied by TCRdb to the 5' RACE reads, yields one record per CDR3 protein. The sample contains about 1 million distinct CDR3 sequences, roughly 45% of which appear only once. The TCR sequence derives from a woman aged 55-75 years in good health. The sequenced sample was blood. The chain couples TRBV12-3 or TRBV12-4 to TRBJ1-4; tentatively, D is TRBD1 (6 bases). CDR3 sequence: CASTIEGGKLFF. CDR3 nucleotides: TGTGCCAGCACCATAGAGGGGGGAAAACTGTTTTTT.